This record looks at one T cell receptor beta chain sequence and its context. This clone was picked up a small number of times. No antigen is known for it. The record has no base qualities; no much larger clone is one base away. CDR3 length: 13 amino acids, cysteine to phenylalanine. Only the CDR3 DNA is retained, 39 bases long and in frame from the first base. CDR1 MGHRA and CDR2 YSYEKL are derived from the germline V gene. Trimming accounts for 1 base at V and 8 bases at J, while the number of junction bases matched to no gene is 4. The data stem from a study of vaccination effects on CD4 cells after COVID-19 (dated by TCRdb to between 2021 and 2022). General notes on the study: Post-vaccine samples across the study were collected a median of 72 days after the second dose, with a range of 14 to 241. Cultures from other donors in the study were sequenced with the Oncomine TCR Beta short-read assay on an Illumina iSeq 100. The study compared SARS-CoV-2 spike-specific CD4+ TCR repertoires before and after mRNA vaccination in COVID-19 convalescent patients and infection-naive vaccine recipients. Altogether, around 9 COVID-19 convalescent patients and 4 SARS-CoV-2-naive healthy vaccine recipients made up the full study.

In the ViraFEST assay, PBMC were stimulated with viral peptide pools, and antigen-specific CD4+ T cell clonotypes were then identified by expansion using TCR sequencing. After approximately eleven days of culture, CD4+ T cells were isolated with the EasySep CD4+ T cell isolation kit. Participants received two doses of either the BNT162b2 or the mRNA-1273 mRNA SARS-CoV-2 vaccine. None of the healthy vaccine recipients had a prior SARS-CoV-2 infection, which was confirmed by nucleocapsid antibody tests that came back negative both before and after vaccination. Some 2 million PBMC per well were cultured in IMDM with 5% human AB serum, roughly 11 IU/ml IL-2 and gentamicin, plus 10 ug/ml peptides. Half of the culture medium was replaced with fresh IL-2-containing medium on days 3 and 7. Unless noted otherwise, every peptide stimulation condition was grown in triplicate wells. PBMC were separated from whole blood using Ficoll-Paque Plus gradient centrifugation and were then either cryopreserved at -140C or used fresh. Overlapping peptide pools spanned the spike proteins of SARS-CoV-2 and the common cold coronaviruses HCoV-NL63, HCoV-OC43 and HCoV-229E. Genomic DNA was extracted from cultured CD4+ T cells with the QIAamp micro DNA kit.

Libraries were prepared through the immunoSEQ multiplex PCR assay. DNA from the CD4+ T cells that had been cultured and isolated underwent TCR beta CDR3 sequencing. The authors' analysis ran thus. The analysis removed non-productive TCR sequences, trimmed reads to the CDR3 region, and retained only CDR3s that were 7 or more amino acids long. The MANAFEST web app was used to pick out antigen-specific clonotypes by comparing their expansion in peptide wells with that in reference cultures. Positive clones required FDR<0.05 expansion versus reference and all other wells, odds ratio above 5, and frequency above 0.1% in two replicate wells. Cross-reactive clonotypes were defined as significantly expanded in SARS-CoV-2 spike wells and in at least one common cold coronavirus spike condition. Levenshtein distance calculated with the stringdist R package was used to assess CDR3 similarity, and unrooted trees were constructed with ape in R 3.6.1. TCRdb took over this immuneACCESS table, retaining in-frame rearrangements with V and J assigned. Such tables are incomplete; in checked studies, under half of the missing clones stem from an unresolved V gene, and the remainder is unexplained. D and trimming were read from the DNA, whereas the V and J calls and clone size are those reported in that table. For this sample there are more than 15,000 clones; just under 70% appear just once. The leading ten clones occupy around 9% of the sample.

What the research found in general, with its limitations: Only a small number of convalescent patients were included, and no early post-infection timepoints were available, which limited the study. Both infection-induced and vaccine-induced clones contracted markedly at late post-vaccination timepoints, which is consistent with waning T cell responses. Among healthy vaccine recipients, nearly all vaccine-induced clones were SARS-CoV-2 mono-reactive, and just 1 of 255 was cross-reactive with common cold coronaviruses.

Material: CD4+ T cells from PBMCs cultured with SARS-CoV-2 spike peptides, obtained after COVID-19 vaccination. What this sample's cell subset or site label stands for: SARS-CoV-2 spike overlapping peptide pool stimulation. The source is a human donor who received a COVID-19 vaccine. This chain is built from TRBV4-1 and TRBJ1-2; TRBD1 aligns with 7 central bases. The CDR3 region: CASSQVYRGGYTF. The DNA is as follows: TGCGCCAGCAGCCAAGTCTACAGGGGAGGCTACACCTTC.